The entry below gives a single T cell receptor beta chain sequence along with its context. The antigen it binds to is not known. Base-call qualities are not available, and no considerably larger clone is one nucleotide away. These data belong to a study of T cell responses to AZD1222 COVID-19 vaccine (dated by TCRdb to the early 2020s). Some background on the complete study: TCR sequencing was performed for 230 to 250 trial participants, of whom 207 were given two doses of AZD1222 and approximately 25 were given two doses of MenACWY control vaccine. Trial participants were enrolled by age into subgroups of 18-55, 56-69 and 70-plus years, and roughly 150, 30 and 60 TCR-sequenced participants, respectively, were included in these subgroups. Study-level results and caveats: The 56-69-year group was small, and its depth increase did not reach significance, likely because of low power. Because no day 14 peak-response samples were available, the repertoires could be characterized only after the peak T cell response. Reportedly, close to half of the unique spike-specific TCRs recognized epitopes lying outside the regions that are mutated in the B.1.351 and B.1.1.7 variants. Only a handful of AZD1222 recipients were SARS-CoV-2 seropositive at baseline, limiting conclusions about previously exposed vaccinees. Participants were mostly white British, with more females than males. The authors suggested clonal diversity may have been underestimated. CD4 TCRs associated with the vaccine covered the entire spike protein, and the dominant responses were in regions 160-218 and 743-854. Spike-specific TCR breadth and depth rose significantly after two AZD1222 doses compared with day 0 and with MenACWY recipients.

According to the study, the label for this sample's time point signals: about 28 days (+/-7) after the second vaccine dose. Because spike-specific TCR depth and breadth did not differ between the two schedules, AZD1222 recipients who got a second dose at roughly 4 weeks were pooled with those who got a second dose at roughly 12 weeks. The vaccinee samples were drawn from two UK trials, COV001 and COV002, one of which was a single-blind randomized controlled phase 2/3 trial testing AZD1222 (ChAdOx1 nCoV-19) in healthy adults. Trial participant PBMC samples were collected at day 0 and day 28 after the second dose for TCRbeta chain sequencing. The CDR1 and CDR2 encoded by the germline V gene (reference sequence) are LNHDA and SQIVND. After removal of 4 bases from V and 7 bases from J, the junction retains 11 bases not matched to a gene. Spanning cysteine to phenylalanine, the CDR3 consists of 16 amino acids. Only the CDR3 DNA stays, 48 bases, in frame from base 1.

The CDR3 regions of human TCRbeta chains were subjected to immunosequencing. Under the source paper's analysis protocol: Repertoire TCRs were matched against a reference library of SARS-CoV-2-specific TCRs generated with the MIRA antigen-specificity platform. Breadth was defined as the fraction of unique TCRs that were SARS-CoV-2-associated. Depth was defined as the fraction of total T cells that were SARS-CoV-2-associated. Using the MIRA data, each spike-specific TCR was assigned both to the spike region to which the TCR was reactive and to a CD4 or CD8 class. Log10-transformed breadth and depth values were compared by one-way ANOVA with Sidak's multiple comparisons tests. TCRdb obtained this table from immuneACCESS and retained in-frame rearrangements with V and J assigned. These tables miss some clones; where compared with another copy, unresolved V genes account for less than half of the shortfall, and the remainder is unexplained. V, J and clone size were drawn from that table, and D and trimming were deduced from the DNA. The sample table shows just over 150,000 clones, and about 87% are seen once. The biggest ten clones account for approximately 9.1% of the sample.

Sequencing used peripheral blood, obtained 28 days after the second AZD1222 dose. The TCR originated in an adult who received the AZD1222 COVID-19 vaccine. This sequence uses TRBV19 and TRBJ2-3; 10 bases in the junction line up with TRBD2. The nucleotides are TGTGCCAGTAGTACGACTAGCGGGCGGTTGGGTAATACGCAGTATTTT. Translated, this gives CASSTTSGRLGNTQYF.